Each of the 16 T cell receptor beta chains below was sequenced from the same sample in a study of blood T cells in healthy people across ages. For the second PCR, which ran for about 6 to 12 cycles, a sample-barcoded 5' primer and a J-beta primer mix were used. Using its own MiXCR run on the 5' RACE reads, TCRdb lists one record per CDR3 protein. The sample yields approximately 730,000 distinct CDR3 sequences, approximately 43% seen once. The sequencing sample was made of blood. Source of these receptors: an older woman in good health.

This chain connects TRBV20-1 to TRBJ2-1; TRBD2 might be the D (6 bases). Trimming shortened V by 6 bases and J by 0 bases, and 15 bases separated the two germline ends. From germline, CDR1 is DFQATT and CDR2 SNEGSKA (reference sequence). The CDR3 contains 15 residues. The CDR3 loop reads CSAASSEISYNEQFF. DNA for the CDR3: TGCAGTGCCGCGTCTAGCGAGATCTCCTACAATGAGCAGTTCTTC.

The CDR3 nucleotides read TGCAGCGTTGAAGCTCGGGGGGACGATGAGCAGTTCTTC. It specifies CSVEARGDDEQFF. The J gene is TRBJ2-1, the V gene TRBV29-1, with 7 bases identical to TRBD2. There are 13 residues in the CDR3. Germline CDR1 reads SQVTM; CDR2 reads ANQGSEA. V dropped 1 base and J dropped 8; count of bases not matched to a gene: 5.

This clonotype appeared a few times. J is TRBJ2-7 and V is TRBV7-9; 9 nucleotides match TRBD1. Germline V gene sequence: CDR1 SEHNR, CDR2 FQNEAQ (reference sequence). Trimming took 5 bases from V and 3 from J; bases not matched to a gene: 5. The CDR3 covers 14 residues. The CDR3 region is CASSGGTGLYEQYF. The DNA for the CDR3 is TGTGCCAGCAGCGGGGGGACAGGGCTCTACGAGCAGTACTTC.

There are many counts of this clonotype. The chain employs TRBV20-1 and TRBJ2-5; D gene unclear. The CDR3 has 12 residues. V was pared by 4 bases and J by 0 bases, with 6 bases between. Per germline, CDR1 DFQATT and CDR2 SNEGSKA (reference sequence). The CDR3: CSAMANQETQYF. CDR3 coding DNA: TGCAGTGCTATGGCGAACCAAGAGACCCAGTACTTC.

J is TRBJ2-2 and V is TRBV11-2; a possible D gene is TRBD1 (6 bases). V dropped 1 base and J dropped 6 bases, with 6 bases sitting between them. CDR1 and CDR2 (germline): SGHAT, FQNNGV. This CDR3 region has 13 residues. The CDR3 region has the DNA TGTGCCAGCAGCTTAGGGACAGCCGGGGAGCTGTTTTTT. Amino acid sequence: CASSLGTAGELFF.

The chain combines TRBV2 with TRBJ2-1, with 11 bases identical to TRBD2. From germline, CDR1 is SNHLY and CDR2 FYNNEI. This CDR3 region has 14 residues. The ends lost 9 bases at V and 3 bases at J; junction bases unmatched: 4. The DNA for the CDR3 is TGTGCCAGTCTAGCGGGGGGCGTCTACAATGAGCAGTTCTTC. This gives the protein CASLAGGVYNEQFF.

The chain links TRBV24-1 to TRBJ2-5; the D is unclear. Germline CDR1 KGHDR, CDR2 SFDVKD. The CDR3 is 15 amino acids. Deletions cut 3 bases from V and 5 bases from J, with 15 bases between. The CDR3 loop is CATSDAFKARETQYF. The DNA for the CDR3 is TGTGCCACCAGTGATGCCTTCAAGGCACGGGAGACCCAGTACTTC.

The chain joins TRBV18 to TRBJ2-7; D might be TRBD2 (6 bases). This CDR3 has 16 residues. In germline, CDR1 is KGHSH, CDR2 LQKENI. Between the trimmed V and J ends, which lost 3 bases and 1 base, there was a span of 16 bases. The CDR3 here is CASSPPGRGTSYEQYF. DNA of the CDR3: TGTGCCAGCTCACCCCCGGGTCGGGGGACTTCCTACGAGCAGTACTTC.

The chain is built from TRBV4-3 and TRBJ1-2; no clear D gene. Germline values: CDR1 LGHNA, CDR2 YSLEER. CDR3 size: 17 residues. V lost 4 bases and J lost 4, with 22 bases in between. The CDR3 nucleotides read TGCGCCAGCAGCCGAGATCTGGTCTCCTCGAGTGGCTATGGCTACACCTTC. Residues: CASSRDLVSSSGYGYTF.

The chain combines TRBV12-3 or TRBV12-4 with TRBJ2-3; possible D gene TRBD2, 5 bases. V lost 5 bases and J 4 bases, leaving 19 bases between the germline ends. CDR3 length: 16 residues. In nucleotides, the CDR3 is TGTGCCAGCAGTGCCCGGACTCTGGTCCGCGCAGATACGCAGTATTTT. Amino acids: CASSARTLVRADTQYF.

The chain recombines TRBV2 with TRBJ2-1; D may be TRBD1 (6 bases). The V gene lost 6 bases and the J gene lost 0 bases, with 12 bases spanning the gap. Germline CDR1 is SNHLY and CDR2 is FYNNEI. This CDR3 region has 15 residues. CDR3 sequence reads: CASRAPDSSYNEQFF. In nucleotides, the CDR3 is TGTGCCAGCAGAGCCCCGGACAGCTCCTACAATGAGCAGTTCTTC.

The V gene is TRBV27, the J gene TRBJ2-1; 12 bases match TRBD2. The CDR3 has 16 amino acids. V lost 7 bases, J lost 4 bases, and 8 bases stayed unmatched. Looked up from germline, CDR1 is MNHEY and CDR2 is SMNVEV (reference sequence). This CDR3 reads CASNPSGGARYNEQFF. DNA for the CDR3: TGTGCCAGCAATCCTAGCGGGGGGGCGAGATACAATGAGCAGTTCTTC.

This clonotype has only a few counts. The rearrangement links TRBV14 to TRBJ2-1; D unclear. V was trimmed by 3 bases and J by 9 bases, leaving 6 bases between them. CDR3 length equals 11 residues. The germline V gene encodes CDR1 SGHDN and CDR2 FVKESK. The CDR3, as DNA: TGTGCCAGCAGCCAGACGTCTGAGCAGTTCTTC. It specifies CASSQTSEQFF.

This clonotype was seen a handful of times. The rearrangement links TRBV12-3 or TRBV12-4 to TRBJ2-7, with 16 bases lining up with TRBD2. The J call is doubtful: the DNA matches TRBJ2-5 better. This CDR3 has 16 residues. This CDR3 is CASRGTSGGAWETQYF. The CDR3 nucleotides read TGTGCCAGCAGGGGGACTAGCGGGGGGGCGTGGGAGACCCAGTACTTC.

This clonotype was seen more than once but under ten times. The chain uses TRBV4-3 and TRBJ1-1, with D uncertain. Trimming took 6 bases from V and 7 from J, leaving 18 bases between them. The CDR3 length is 14 residues. Germline V CDR1 and CDR2: LGHNA, YSLEER. The CDR3 DNA follows: TGCGCCAGCAGGGCGTCGGGGATCGTCGGTGAAGCTTTCTTT. This translates into CASRASGIVGEAFF.

The chain combines TRBV4-2 with TRBJ2-3, with D uncertain. The germline V gene has CDR1 LGHNA and CDR2 YNFKEQ. Trimming took off 0 bases at V and 14 bases at J, with 18 bases between the two ends. The CDR3 sequence is 14 residues long. In DNA, the CDR3 is TGTGCCAGCAGCCAAGATTCCCTCTCCGACTTTAGGTATTTT. Translation gives CASSQDSLSDFRYF.